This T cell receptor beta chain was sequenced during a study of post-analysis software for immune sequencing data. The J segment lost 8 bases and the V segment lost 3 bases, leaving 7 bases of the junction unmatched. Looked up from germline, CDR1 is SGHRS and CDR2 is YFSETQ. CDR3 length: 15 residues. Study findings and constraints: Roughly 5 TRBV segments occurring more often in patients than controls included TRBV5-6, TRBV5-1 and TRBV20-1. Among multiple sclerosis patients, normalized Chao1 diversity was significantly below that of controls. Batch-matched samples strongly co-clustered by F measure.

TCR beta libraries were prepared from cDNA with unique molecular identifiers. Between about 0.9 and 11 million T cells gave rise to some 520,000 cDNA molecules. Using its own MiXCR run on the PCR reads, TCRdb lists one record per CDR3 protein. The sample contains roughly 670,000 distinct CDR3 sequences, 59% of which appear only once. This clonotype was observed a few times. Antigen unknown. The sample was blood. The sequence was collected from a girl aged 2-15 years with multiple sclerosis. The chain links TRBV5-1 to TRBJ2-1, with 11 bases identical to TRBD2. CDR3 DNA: TGCGCCAGCAGCTCTACTAGCGGGAGTCACCATGAGCAGTTCTTC. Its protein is CASSSTSGSHHEQFF.